The clone carrying this TCR beta chain has a handful of counts. The CDR3 is 13 residues long. The sample belongs to a study of blood T cell repertoires in COVID-19. Overall study: Spain, Italy and the United States supplied samples that represented acute and convalescent COVID-19. Nucleic acid was either cDNA or gDNA, and it came from T cells, B-cell-depleted T cells, or PBMCs.

In the authors' methods: Quantification of nucleated cells was approximated via reference gene primer amplification. Only in-frame clones appear in the TCRdb table, and some are missing; sequencing was by immunoSEQ multiplex PCR. The D gene and trimming were derived from the DNA, and the V and J assignments and clone size from that table. The sample carries about 100,000 clones, 87% recorded once. This sequence was found in a man over 45 with active COVID-19. J is TRBJ2-3 and V is TRBV21-1; the table assigns TRBD2, which was not confirmed against the DNA. TRBV21-1 represents a pseudogene. The sample taken for sequencing was peripheral blood. CDR3 in amino acids: CASSPHGGDTQYF. The CDR3 coding sequence is TGTGCCAGCAGCCCCCACGGGGGGGATACGCAGTATTTT.